Listed below are T cell receptor beta chains from one sample, sequenced in a study of metastatic and nonmetastatic thyroid tumors. TCRdb ran MiXCR on the PCR reads. The sample lists 8,000 to 9,500 clones, about 32% occurring once. The sequenced sample was tumor tissue. Source of these receptors: a female donor with papillary thyroid cancer or a benign thyroid nodule (not recorded which). Some clones in this sample may be carry-over from other donors' samples. Each CDR3 is given with its conserved first and last residue. A D gene is named only where the DNA matches it firmly. Not every row has a clone size; where given, it reads once, few, many or a size class.

TRBV28	medium-sized	-	TRBJ1-6	CASSLYSSYNSPLHF	TGTGCCAGCAGTTTATACAGCTCCTATAATTCACCCCTCCACTTT
TRBV6-1	-	-	TRBJ2-5	CASSGWPQETQYF	TGTGCCAGCAGTGGCTGGCCTCAAGAGACCCAGTACTTC
TRBV12-3/TRBV12-4	-	-	TRBJ2-3	CASGGNTDTQYF	TGTGCCAGCGGCGGTAACACAGATACGCAGTATTTT
TRBV6-1	-	TRBD1	TRBJ2-7	CASSSGQGASYEQYF	TGTGCCAGCAGTTCCGGACAGGGGGCTTCCTACGAGCAGTACTTC
TRBV27	-	TRBD2	TRBJ2-7	CASSSHGGDRTYEQYF	TGTGCCAGCAGTTCCCACGGGGGGGATCGTACCTACGAGCAGTACTTC
TRBV5-1	-	-	TRBJ1-2	CASSLDGDYGYTF	TGCGCCAGCAGCTTGGATGGGGACTATGGCTACACCTTC
TRBV27	-	-	TRBJ2-7	CASSFRYSYEQYF	TGTGCCAGCAGTTTCCGGTATTCCTACGAGCAGTACTTC
TRBV7-9	-	-	TRBJ2-7	CASSSSSISYGQYF	TGTGCCAGCAGCTCGAGCTCAATCTCCTACGGGCAGTACTTC
TRBV28	many	-	TRBJ2-1	CASTPGGGAPYNEQFF	TGTGCCAGCACTCCCGGGGGCGGGGCGCCGTACAATGAGCAGTTCTTC
TRBV27	few	TRBD2	TRBJ2-7	CAISLGTSAYEQYF	TGTGCCATCAGTTTGGGGACTAGCGCCTACGAGCAGTACTTC
TRBV27	large	-	TRBJ1-5	CASSVAGTTSNQPQHF	TGTGCCAGCAGTGTAGCCGGGACTACGAGCAATCAGCCCCAGCATTTT
TRBV4-2	-	TRBD2	TRBJ2-1	CASSGTSGNRSYNEQFF	TGTGCCAGCAGCGGGACTAGCGGGAATAGGTCCTACAATGAGCAGTTCTTC
TRBV5-1	-	-	TRBJ2-3	CASGLQITDTQYF	TGCGCCAGCGGCTTACAGATCACAGATACGCAGTATTTT
TRBV25-1	-	-	TRBJ1-1	CASRGLAYEQYFGPNTEAFF	-
TRBV7-3	-	-	TRBJ1-6	CASSLRPRDTPLHF	TGTGCCAGCAGCTTAAGACCTCGCGATACACCCCTCCACTTT
TRBV6-1	-	TRBD1	TRBJ1-1	CASRFSGQGLGHTEAFF	TGTGCCAGCAGATTTAGCGGACAGGGGTTAGGGCACACTGAAGCTTTCTTT
TRBV11-3	medium-sized	-	TRBJ2-5	CASSLDEETQYF	TGTGCCAGCAGCTTAGATGAGGAGACCCAGTACTTC
TRBV20-1	-	-	TRBJ2-7	CSARSSWKDEQYF	TGCAGTGCTAGGTCTAGCTGGAAGGACGAGCAGTACTTC
TRBV20-1	medium-sized	-	TRBJ2-1	CSARVSGYFNEQFF	TGCAGTGCTAGAGTAAGCGGGTATTTCAATGAGCAGTTCTTC
TRBV5-1	once	-	TRBJ1-1	CASSLSYSNTEAFF	TGCGCCAGCAGCTTATCCTATTCGAACACTGAAGCTTTCTTT
TRBV4-1	-	-	TRBJ1-1	CASSLPVRGKTEAFF	TGCGCCAGCAGCCTTCCGGTCAGGGGAAAGACTGAAGCTTTCTTT
TRBV6-1	large	TRBD2	TRBJ2-7	CASGAGGPPSNGQYF	TGTGCCAGCGGGGCGGGAGGGCCCCCCTCAAACGGCCAGTACTTC
TRBV6-5	-	-	TRBJ2-7	CASSYSSVPYEQYF	TGTGCCAGCAGTTACTCTTCCGTACCTTACGAGCAGTACTTC
TRBV6-1	-	-	TRBJ1-6	CASTRTSSYNSPLHF	TGTGCCAGCACCCGAACGAGCTCCTATAATTCACCCCTCCACTTT
TRBV20-1	-	-	TRBJ2-7	CSARGEARRDLQSYEQYF	TGCAGTGCTAGAGGAGAGGCCCGCCGGGACCTCCAAAGCTACGAGCAGTACTTC
TRBV12-3/TRBV12-4	-	-	TRBJ2-3	CASSDGSGVGDTQYF	TGTGCCAGCAGTGACGGGTCGGGGGTGGGGGATACGCAGTATTTT
TRBV7-9	many	-	TRBJ1-4	CASSHGGLARSEKLFF	TGTGCCAGCAGCCACGGAGGCCTCGCGAGAAGTGAAAAACTGTTTTTT
TRBV20-1	-	-	TRBJ2-1	CSAPKETSSYNEQFF	TGCAGTGCTCCAAAGGAGACTAGCTCCTACAATGAGCAGTTCTTC
TRBV20-1	-	TRBD1	TRBJ1-5	CSAPNTGTGNQPQHF	TGCAGTGCTCCTAATACCGGGACAGGGAATCAGCCCCAGCATTTT
TRBV6-1	medium-sized	-	TRBJ2-6	CASDPRSGANVLTF	TGTGCCAGCGACCCACGCTCTGGGGCCAACGTCCTGACTTTC
TRBV18	medium-sized	TRBD1	TRBJ1-2	CASSPSTGALNGYTF	TGTGCCAGCTCACCATCTACAGGGGCATTGAATGGCTACACCTTC
TRBV6-1	-	TRBD1	TRBJ1-2	CASSRGTGYNYGYTF	TGTGCCAGCAGTCGGGGGACAGGGTACAACTATGGCTACACCTTC
TRBV4-1	-	TRBD1	TRBJ2-7	CASSQRTGDEQYF	TGCGCCAGCAGCCAACGGACAGGGGACGAGCAGTACTTC
TRBV24-1	-	TRBD1	TRBJ2-3	CATSDPGTVSDTQYF	TGTGCCACCAGTGATCCCGGGACAGTGTCAGATACGCAGTATTTT
TRBV11-2	-	-	TRBJ2-7	CASSSQSCTGSYEQYF	TGTGCCAGCAGCTCTCAAAGTTGTACAGGGTCCTACGAGCAGTACTTC
TRBV20-1	-	TRBD1	TRBJ1-6	CSAPQGGNSPLHF	TGCAGCGCCCCTCAGGGGGGGAATTCACCCCTCCACTTT
TRBV6-4	-	TRBD1	TRBJ1-1	CASSDTPGQGEAFF	TGTGCCAGCAGTGACACTCCTGGACAGGGTGAAGCTTTCTTT
TRBV24-1	-	-	TRBJ2-2	CATSDPRWLNTGELFF	TGTGCCACCAGTGATCCGAGGTGGCTAAACACCGGGGAGCTGTTTTTT
TRBV7-7	-	-	TRBJ2-7	CASSSYEQYF	TGTGCTAGCAGCTCGTACGAGCAGTACTTC
TRBV5-1	-	TRBD2	TRBJ2-7	CASSGPGLAYEQYF	TGCGCCAGCAGCGGACCGGGACTAGCCTACGAGCAGTACTTC
TRBV11-3	-	TRBD2	TRBJ2-1	CASTQRSGSDEQFF	TGTGCCAGCACTCAAAGAAGCGGGAGCGATGAGCAGTTCTTC
TRBV6-2/TRBV6-3	-	TRBD2	TRBJ2-7	CASRFSGNPYYEQYF	TGTGCCAGCAGGTTCAGCGGGAATCCCTATTACGAGCAGTACTTC
TRBV6-2/TRBV6-3	few	-	TRBJ2-1	CASSYVGGGHNEQFF	TGTGCCAGCAGTTACGTAGGAGGGGGTCACAATGAGCAGTTCTTC
TRBV4-3	-	-	TRBJ1-3	CASSQEASSGNTIYF	TGCGCCAGCAGCCAAGAGGCTAGCTCTGGAAACACCATATATTTT
TRBV12-3/TRBV12-4	few	-	TRBJ2-2	CASIPSGGPGELFF	TGTGCCAGCATCCCCTCCGGGGGCCCCGGGGAGCTGTTTTTT